This entry concerns a single T cell receptor (beta chain). Its target antigen remains unknown. No much larger clone is present one base from it, and per-base qualities are unavailable. The data were obtained in a study of Ad26.COV2.S vaccination and SARS-CoV-2 variants (dated by TCRdb to the early 2020s). With respect to the entire study: Vaccine-arm donors came from COV1001, a multicentre, randomized, double-blind, placebo-controlled phase I-IIa trial of Ad26.COV2.S in healthy adults. Investigators remained blinded to trial group allocation during experiments and outcome assessment. Trial participants were randomized into five groups of five, in which low-dose or high-dose Ad26.COV2.S was given once or twice, or placebo was given on both occasions. The specificity and breadth of SARS-CoV-2-reactive T cell receptors after Ad26.COV2.S vaccination were assessed by TCRbeta repertoire sequencing. The TCR-sequenced set comprised around 30 samples: about 19 Ad26.COV2.S vaccine recipients, 5 placebo recipients and 8 SARS-CoV-2 convalescent individuals. Ad26.COV2.S was given intramuscularly at 5x10^10 or 1x10^11 viral particles, as a single shot or as two shots 56 days apart.

TCRbeta CDR3 regions were sequenced with the immunoSEQ Assay. After extraction, genomic DNA underwent amplification by bias-controlled multiplex PCR, followed by high-throughput sequencing. The authors' pipeline ran thus. To quantify the absolute abundance of every unique TCRbeta CDR3 region, sequences were collapsed and filtered. T cell fraction was estimated by normalization of TCRbeta template counts to usable DNA, with usable DNA being measured through amplification of reference genes present in all nucleated cells. Repertoire TCRs were annotated as SARS-CoV-2-specific by exact matching of V gene, CDR3 amino acid sequence and J gene to a known reactive TCR set. MIRA supplied the reference SARS-CoV-2 TCR set, which was filtered for enrichment in COVID-19-positive ImmuneCODE repertoires so that public or cross-reactive TCRs were removed. Using the MIRA antigens, annotated TCRs were further analysed by specific ORF or by position within an ORF. Depth was the summed frequency of annotated unique rearrangements, while breadth was defined as annotated unique rearrangements over total unique productive rearrangements. TCR breadth was compared between groups using two-sided Wilcoxon rank-sum tests. TCRdb obtained this table from immuneACCESS and retained in-frame rearrangements with V and J assigned. These tables miss some clones; where compared with another copy, unresolved V genes account for less than half of the shortfall, and the remainder is unexplained. V, J and clone size were drawn from that table, and D and trimming were deduced from the DNA. The sample table shows fewer than 500,000 clones, and 80% to 90% are seen once. The ten largest clones represent about 2.4% of the sample.

Reading from cysteine to phenylalanine, the CDR3 counts 17 amino acids. Only CDR3 DNA is held: 51 bases, read in frame from base 1. CDR1 and CDR2 (ENHRY, SYGVKD) derive from the germline V gene. Germline trimming: 8 bases from V, 0 bases from J; junction bases outside gene matches: 6. The research as a whole found: Spike-specific TCR breadth was higher in Ad26.COV2.S recipients than in placebo recipients (P = 0.0014). The study was not powered to compare responses between vaccine doses or regimens. Substantial breadth of spike-specific CD8+ and CD4+ T cell responses was reported after vaccination. Comparable non-spike TCR breadth was observed between vaccine and placebo recipients, consistent with only spike being contained in the vaccine. According to the authors, total T cell responses may have been underestimated by the TCR breadth and depth analyses.

The treatment or condition label, read with the paper, signifies: about 20 received Ad26.COV2.S at low or high dose, single or two shots; 5 received placebo; per-sample allocation not given. For vaccine and placebo recipients, the sequenced repertoires came from samples collected on day 63 after the first injection. Between 29 July and 7 August 2020, Cohort 1b enrolled about two dozen adults aged 18-55 years at one site in Boston, USA. Ad26.COV2.S was a replication-incompetent adenovirus type 26 vector that expressed a prefusion-stabilized SARS-CoV-2 spike protein derived from the original Wuhan strain.

The origin of this receptor is a person between 18 and 60 years old who received the Ad26.COV2.S COVID-19 vaccine or a placebo. The rearranged segments are TRBV10-3 and TRBJ2-1; 14 junctional bases match TRBD2. Here the sequenced sample was peripheral blood, taken in a trial of Ad26.COV2.S vaccine versus placebo. The DNA reads as follows: TGTGCCATCCAGACTAGCGGGAGGGATAGCTCCTACAATGAGCAGTTCTTC. Translated, it gives CAIQTSGRDSSYNEQFF.